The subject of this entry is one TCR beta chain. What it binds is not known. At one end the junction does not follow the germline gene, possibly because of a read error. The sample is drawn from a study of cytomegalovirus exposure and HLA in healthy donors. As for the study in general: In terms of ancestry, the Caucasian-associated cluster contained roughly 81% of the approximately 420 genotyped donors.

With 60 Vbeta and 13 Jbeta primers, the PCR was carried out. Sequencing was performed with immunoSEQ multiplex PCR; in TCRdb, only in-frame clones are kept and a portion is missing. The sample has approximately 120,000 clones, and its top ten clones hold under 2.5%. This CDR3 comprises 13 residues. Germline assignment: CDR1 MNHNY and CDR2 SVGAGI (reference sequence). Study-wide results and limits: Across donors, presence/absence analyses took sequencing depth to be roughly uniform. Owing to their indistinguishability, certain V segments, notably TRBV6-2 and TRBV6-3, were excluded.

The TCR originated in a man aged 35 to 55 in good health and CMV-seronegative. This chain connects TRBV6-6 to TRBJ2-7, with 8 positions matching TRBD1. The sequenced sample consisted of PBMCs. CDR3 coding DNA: TGTGCCAGCAGTTACGCAAGCGAGGACAGGGAGGACTTC. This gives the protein CASSYASEDREDF.